This T cell receptor (beta chain) was sequenced during a study of T cell repertoires in aging, cancer and after chemotherapy. Judged by abundance, this clonotype is medium-sized. V was clipped by 8 bases and J by 0 bases, with 21 bases between them. This CDR3 is 17 amino acids long. Germline V lookup: CDR1 MNHNY, CDR2 SVGAGI (reference sequence). Amplification of TCR beta used genomic DNA extracted from peripheral blood. A mixed TRB-A/B primer pool amplified rearranged TRB by multiplex touch-down PCR. TCRdb re-analysed the multiplex PCR reads in MiXCR, keeping a single row per CDR3 protein. The sample includes over 3,500 distinct CDR3 sequences, around 25% of them seen just once.

The rearrangement links TRBV6-6 to TRBJ2-3, with D maybe TRBD2 (5 bases). Specimen: blood. The source of this sequence is a human donor with a solid tumor. CDR3 coding DNA: TGTGCCAGCTTTGGTTTGTTGAGCGGATCTAGCACAGATACGCAGTATTTT. This translates into CASFGLLSGSSTDTQYF.